This TCR beta chain came from a study of CD8 T cells in ankylosing spondylitis. Overall study findings and caveats: Ankylosing spondylitis blood appeared to be characterized by a TCR beta motif of about 8 highly homologous variants. Matched synovial fluid from ankylosing spondylitis patients was reported to be enriched for disease-linked clones.

V was cut by 0 bases and J by 4 bases, with 14 bases left in between. Germline CDR1 and CDR2: KGHDR and SFDVKD. The CDR3 is 16 amino acids. This clonotype was seen many times. Antigen: not known. In TCRdb, the 5' RACE reads were re-called with MiXCR into one record per CDR3 protein. The repertoire consists of 450,000 to 550,000 distinct CDR3 sequences, with under 5.5% occurring once and the leading ten covering under 4.5%. The chain carries TRBV24-1 and TRBJ2-5; D is perhaps TRBD1 or TRBD2 (6 bases each). The sequencing input was blood, either unsorted or a sorted T cell fraction (not recorded which). The TCR sequence derives from a male donor with ankylosing spondylitis. The CDR3 here is CATSDLAFGGRETQYF. The CDR3 nucleotides are TGTGCCACCAGTGATTTGGCATTTGGGGGGCGAGAGACCCAGTACTTC.